This T cell receptor (beta chain) was found in a study of identifying expanded T cells in peripheral blood. The study, taken as a whole, reports: Approximately 1.2 clones differed between technical replicates, versus about 16 and 19 over time. Across healthy donors, higher total template counts meant significantly greater roughly two-week count variance.

The table came from immunoSEQ multiplex PCR; TCRdb's copy has only in-frame clones and leaves some out. The profile shows 100,000 or so clones, approximately 90% of them singletons. The germline V and J ends were trimmed by 6 bases and 4 bases, with 7 bases remaining between them. The CDR3 sequence is 12 residues long. Germline V gene lookup returns CDR1 SGHAT and CDR2 FQNNGV. Turning to this clone: The target antigen is unknown.

Collection occurred without any documented infections or immune events in donors. The genes are TRBV11-2 and TRBJ2-1; D unresolved. The clonotype comes from a person aged 18 to 75 in good health. The sample was blood. CDR3 in amino acids: CASSYFYNEQFF. The CDR3 nucleotides read TGTGCCAGCAGTTATTTTTACAATGAGCAGTTCTTC.